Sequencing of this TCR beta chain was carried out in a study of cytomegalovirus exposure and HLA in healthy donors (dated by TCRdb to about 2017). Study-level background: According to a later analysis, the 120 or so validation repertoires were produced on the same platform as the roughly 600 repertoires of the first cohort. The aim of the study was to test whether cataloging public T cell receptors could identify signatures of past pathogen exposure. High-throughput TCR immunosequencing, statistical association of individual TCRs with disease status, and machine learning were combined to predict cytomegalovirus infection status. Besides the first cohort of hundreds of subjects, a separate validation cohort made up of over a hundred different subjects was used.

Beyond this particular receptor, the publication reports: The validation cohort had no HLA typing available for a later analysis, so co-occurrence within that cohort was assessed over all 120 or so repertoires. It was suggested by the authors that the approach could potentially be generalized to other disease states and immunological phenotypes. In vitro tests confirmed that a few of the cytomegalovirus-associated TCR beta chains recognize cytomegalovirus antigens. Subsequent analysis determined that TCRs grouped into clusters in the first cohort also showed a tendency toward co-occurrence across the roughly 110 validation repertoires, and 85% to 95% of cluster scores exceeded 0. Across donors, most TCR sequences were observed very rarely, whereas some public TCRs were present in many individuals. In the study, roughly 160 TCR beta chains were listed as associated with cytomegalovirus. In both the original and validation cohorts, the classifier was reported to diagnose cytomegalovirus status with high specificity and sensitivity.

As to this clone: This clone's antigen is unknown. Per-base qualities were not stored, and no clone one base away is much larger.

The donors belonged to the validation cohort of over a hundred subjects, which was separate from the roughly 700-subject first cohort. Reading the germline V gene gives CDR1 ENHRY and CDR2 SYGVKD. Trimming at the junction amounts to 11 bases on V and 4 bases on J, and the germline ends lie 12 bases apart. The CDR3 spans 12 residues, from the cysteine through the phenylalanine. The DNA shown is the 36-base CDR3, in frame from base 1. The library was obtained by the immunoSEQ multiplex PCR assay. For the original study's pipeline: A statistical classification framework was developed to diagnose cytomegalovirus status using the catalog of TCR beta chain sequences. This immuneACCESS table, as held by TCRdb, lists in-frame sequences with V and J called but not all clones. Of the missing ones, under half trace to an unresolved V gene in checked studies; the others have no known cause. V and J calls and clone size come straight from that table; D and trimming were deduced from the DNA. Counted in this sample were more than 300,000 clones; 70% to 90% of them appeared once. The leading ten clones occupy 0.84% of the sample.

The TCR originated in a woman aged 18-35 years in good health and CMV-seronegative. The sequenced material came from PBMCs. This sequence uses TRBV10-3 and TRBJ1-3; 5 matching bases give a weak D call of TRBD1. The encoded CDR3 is CAAQGSGNTIYF. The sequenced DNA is TGTGCCGCGCAGGGCTCCGGAAACACCATATATTTT.